This T cell receptor (beta chain) is from a study of CD8 T cells in Susac syndrome. This clonotype was counted between two and nine times. Its specificity is unknown. Random hexamers were used to reverse transcribe roughly 0.5 to 1 ug of RNA. Multiplex immunoSEQ PCR targeted 54 Vbeta and 13 Jbeta TCR beta segments. TCRdb analysed the immunoSEQ multiplex PCR reads with MiXCR anew, one entry per CDR3 protein. Of hundreds of thousands of distinct CDR3 sequences in the sample, around 90% are singletons; the top ten hold around 0.14%. Study observations and caveats: The study admitted that it had a relatively small number of individuals in its TCR sequencing and HLA analysis.

TCR beta sequences were obtained from blood CD8+ and CD4+ T cells. The multiple sclerosis control group consisted of treatment-naive patients whose relapsing-remitting disease, which was either stable or active, fulfilled revised McDonald criteria. V lost 7 bases to trimming and J lost 3 bases, with 11 bases between them. Germline V gene data show CDR1 as MNHEY and CDR2 as SMNVEV (reference sequence). The CDR3 spans 13 residues. Sequenced material: CD8+ T cells from PBMCs. The chain is built from TRBV27 and TRBJ2-3; D is unclear. The origin of this receptor is a human donor with multiple sclerosis. CDR3 residues: CASIRLGTDTQYF. The CDR3 DNA reads as TGTGCCAGCATTAGGCTAGGGACAGATACGCAGTATTTT.